This T cell receptor (beta chain) emerged from a study of blood T cell repertoires in COVID-19. Overall study: T cells, B-cell-depleted T cells, or PBMCs supplied cDNA or gDNA.

Enrolled during active infection, Seattle patients were then followed longitudinally. Only one count was recorded for this clone. This CDR3 spans 14 amino acids. Trimming took off 0 bases at V and 4 bases at J, with 10 bases between the two ends. CDR1 is MNHEY and CDR2 is SVGAGI in the germline V gene. Study processing details: Reference gene primer amplification yielded estimated nucleated cell counts. Data came from immunoSEQ multiplex PCR; TCRdb stores just in-frame clones and leaves some out. From that table come the V and J calls and clone size; the DNA was used to work out D and trimming. The sample contains over 70,000 clones, roughly 92% of which appear only once.

Sequenced sample: peripheral blood. The source is a man aged 45-65 years with COVID-19, enrolled during active disease. V and J are TRBV6-5 and TRBJ2-7; D remains ambiguous. DNA of the CDR3: TGTGCCAGCAGTTACTCGGCGGCCAGTTACGAGCAGTACTTC. Its protein product is CASSYSAASYEQYF.